A single sample gave rise to the 32 T cell receptor beta chains below, sequenced in a study of early T cells in non-severe SARS-CoV-2 infection. TCRdb fed the 5' RACE reads into MiXCR, producing one record per CDR3 protein. Among 97,000 or so distinct CDR3 sequences listed, 8% to 13% were seen once. Here the sequenced sample was whole blood, taken at baseline. These receptors all stem from an adult who was a healthcare worker with PCR-confirmed SARS-CoV-2 infection or an uninfected control (not recorded which).

This clonotype was counted between two and nine times. The V and J genes are TRBV7-3 and TRBJ2-6; D is unclear. Germline CDR1 and CDR2: SGHTA and FQGTGA. V lost 2 bases to trimming and J lost 4 bases, with 6 bases between them. This CDR3 has 14 residues. As DNA, the CDR3 is TGTGCCAGCAGCTTAGCGTCAGGGGCCAACGTCCTGACTTTC. Translated: CASSLASGANVLTF. Using reference TRBV7-3 and TRBJ2-6 for the parts outside the CDR3, the full variable domain is GAGVSQTPSNKVTEKGKYVELRCDPISGHTALYWYRQSLGQGPEFLIYFQGTGAADDSGLPNDRFFAVRPEGSVSTLKIQRTERGDSAVYLCASSLASGANVLTFGAGSRLTVL.

Many counts were recorded for this clonotype. This sequence joins TRBV2 and TRBJ2-5; 8 nucleotides agree with TRBD1. V dropped 0 bases and J dropped 5; count of bases not matched to a gene: 5. CDR1 and CDR2 from the germline V gene are SNHLY and FYNNEI. CDR3 size: 15 residues. The CDR3 DNA reads as TGTGCCAGCAGTGAAGCCCAGGGGGCGGCGGAGACCCAGTACTTC. Translation gives CASSEAQGAAETQYF.

This clonotype has a handful of counts. The rearrangement uses TRBV5-1 and TRBJ2-3; possibly TRBD2 for D (7 bases). The CDR3 spans 15 residues. Per germline, CDR1 SGHRS and CDR2 YFSETQ. V dropped 4 bases and J dropped 5 bases, with 17 bases sitting between them. DNA of the CDR3: TGCGCCAGCAGCCATAGGGGGGGGCCCCAAGATACGCAGTATTTT. It codes for CASSHRGGPQDTQYF.

The rearrangement uses TRBV3-1 and TRBJ1-2; TRBD1 is a possible D gene (6 bases). This CDR3 has 14 amino acids. Germline CDR1 LGHDT, CDR2 YNNKEL (reference sequence). V was trimmed by 1 base and J by 8 bases, leaving 14 bases between them. CDR3 loop: CASSQGGADGGYTF. The CDR3 nucleotides read TGTGCCAGCAGCCAAGGGGGGGCAGACGGCGGCTACACCTTC.

The gene calls are TRBV19 and TRBJ2-7; 9 bases map to TRBD1. The trim removed 5 bases at V and 5 bases at J, leaving 7 bases unmatched. This CDR3 contains 14 residues. Germline V gene data show CDR1 as LNHDA and CDR2 as SQIVND (reference sequence). CDR3 in DNA: TGTGCCAGTAGTGAAGGACAGGGGACTAACGAGCAGTACTTC. The encoded protein is CASSEGQGTNEQYF. Combining the CDR3 with reference TRBV19 and TRBJ2-7 gives the whole variable domain DGGITQSPKYLFRKEGQNVTLSCEQNLNHDAMYWYRQDPGQGLRLIYYSQIVNDFQKGDIAEGYSVSREKKESFPLTVTSAQKNPTAFYLCASSEGQGTNEQYFGPGTRLTVT.

In its sample, this clonotype ranks as medium-sized. This chain uses TRBV29-1 with TRBJ2-7; no definite D call. In germline, CDR1 is SQVTM, CDR2 ANQGSEA. CDR3 size: 14 residues. V lost 5 bases and J 2 bases, leaving 16 bases between the germline ends. CDR3: CSVYLAAAAYEQYF. As DNA, the CDR3 is TGCAGCGTTTACCTGGCAGCTGCGGCCTACGAGCAGTACTTC.

This clonotype was recorded a few times. The genes are TRBV4-2 and TRBJ2-7; no definite D call. CDR3 length equals 15 residues. V lost 1 base and J 1 base, leaving 11 bases between the germline ends. Germline CDR1 reads LGHNA; CDR2 reads YNFKEQ. CDR3 in DNA: TGTGCCAGCAGCCAAGCTGGCGGACCTTCCTACGAGCAGTACTTC. Protein product: CASSQAGGPSYEQYF.

In its sample, this clonotype was seen many times. The chain employs TRBV5-1 and TRBJ2-7; TRBD1 agrees at 7 bases. Germline loops: CDR1 SGHRS, CDR2 YFSETQ. V shed 5 bases, J shed 0 bases, and the junction held 8 bases outside the gene matches. The CDR3 has 15 residues. CDR3 loop: CASSPLWTGSYEQYF. In DNA, the CDR3 is TGCGCCAGCAGTCCCCTCTGGACAGGCTCCTACGAGCAGTACTTC.

This clonotype was observed many times. The chain joins TRBV5-6 to TRBJ2-7; D remains ambiguous. Germline V gene data show CDR1 as SGHDT and CDR2 as YYEEEE. The CDR3 runs to 13 residues. V was pared by 3 bases and J by 4 bases, with 11 bases between. As DNA, the CDR3 is TGTGCCAGCAGCTCCACCGGCAGGTACGAGCAGTACTTC. This translates into CASSSTGRYEQYF.

CDR3 amino acids: CASSLGTLGRGYSNQPQHF. CDR3 nucleotides: TGTGCCAGCAGCTTAGGAACACTGGGGAGGGGGTATAGCAATCAGCCCCAGCATTTT. This chain uses TRBV11-2 with TRBJ1-5, with a tentative D call TRBD1 (6 bases). Trimming removed 1 base at V and 0 bases at J, with 19 bases between. The CDR3 length is 19 residues. The V gene's germline CDR1 is SGHAT and CDR2 FQNNGV.

In nucleotides, the CDR3 is TGTGCCAGCAGCTCCCCGGGACAGGTTAGCTATGGCTACACCTTC. It is translated as CASSSPGQVSYGYTF. The chain employs TRBV7-9 and TRBJ1-2; 8 nucleotides agree with TRBD1. This CDR3 region has 15 residues. With 4 bases clipped from V and 4 bases from J, the junction kept 8 bases outside the gene matches. Per germline, CDR1 SEHNR and CDR2 FQNEAQ (reference sequence).

The gene calls are TRBV11-2 and TRBJ2-3; 7 nucleotides line up with TRBD2. CDR1 is SGHAT, CDR2 FQNNGV, per germline. The V and J ends lost 1 base and 1 base, in that order; junction bases with no gene match: 5. The CDR3 has 16 amino acids. The CDR3 spells CASSLGRELRTDTQYF. CDR3 in DNA: TGTGCCAGCAGCTTAGGGCGGGAGCTACGCACAGATACGCAGTATTTT.

This clonotype was detected a few times. The chain combines TRBV7-3 with TRBJ2-3; the D is unclear. Per the germline V gene, CDR1 is SGHTA and CDR2 is FQGTGA. CDR3 length: 14 amino acids. Between the trimmed V and J ends, which lost 3 bases and 4 bases, there was a span of 11 bases. The CDR3 protein is CASSFDLGSDTQYF. In nucleotides, the CDR3 is TGTGCCAGCAGCTTTGACCTTGGCTCAGATACGCAGTATTTT.

This clonotype was counted a few times. The chain recombines TRBV6-1 with TRBJ1-5; weak D call: TRBD1 (6 bases). V was pared by 5 bases and J by 6 bases, with 11 bases between. This CDR3 region has 13 residues. Germline values: CDR1 MNHNS, CDR2 SASEGT. This CDR3 is CASSFQGSQPQHF. In DNA, the CDR3 is TGTGCCAGCAGTTTTCAGGGGAGTCAGCCCCAGCATTTT.

This clonotype was seen a handful of times. J is TRBJ2-1 and V is TRBV4-3, with a possible D match to TRBD1 (6 bases). The V gene lost 0 bases and the J gene lost 15 bases, with 12 bases spanning the gap. CDR3 length equals 12 residues. The germline gives CDR1 LGHNA, CDR2 YSLEER. CDR3 residues: CASSQDQGRLFF. CDR3 nucleotides: TGCGCCAGCAGCCAAGATCAGGGGCGATTGTTCTTC.

The rearrangement links TRBV28 to TRBJ2-7; tentatively, D is TRBD2 (5 bases). Germline V CDR1 and CDR2: MDHEN, SYDVKM. Trimming removed 5 bases at V and 0 bases at J, with 14 bases between. CDR3 length: 15 residues. The CDR3 region has the DNA TGTGCCAGCAGTACTAAGGCGGGTCCCTCCTACGAGCAGTACTTC. Protein: CASSTKAGPSYEQYF.

This chain joins TRBV7-2 and TRBJ2-5; no reliable D call. Germline values: CDR1 SGHTA, CDR2 FQGNSA. Trimming pared 0 bases from V and 2 bases from J, leaving 4 bases between. The CDR3 has 13 residues. The CDR3 DNA is TGTGCCAGCAGCTTAGCCCGACAAGAGACCCAGTACTTC. Its translation: CASSLARQETQYF.

This clonotype was seen ten or more times. This chain links TRBV12-3 or TRBV12-4 with TRBJ1-5; a possible D gene is TRBD1 (6 bases). The CDR3 consists of 14 residues. Trimming shortened V by 3 bases and J by 1 base, and 7 bases separated the two germline ends. CDR3 coding DNA: TGTGCCAGCAGTTTGGGGGCAAGCAATCAGCCCCAGCATTTT. Amino acid sequence: CASSLGASNQPQHF.

This clonotype was seen repeatedly, ten times or more. The genes are TRBV5-1 and TRBJ2-5; 12 bases line up with TRBD2. Germline assignment: CDR1 SGHRS and CDR2 YFSETQ. The CDR3 runs 17 residues. The ends lost 0 bases at V and 4 bases at J; junction bases unmatched: 7. The CDR3 protein is CASSLGPATSGGETQYF. The CDR3 bases are TGCGCCAGCAGCTTGGGCCCGGCGACTAGCGGGGGAGAGACCCAGTACTTC. Using reference TRBV5-1 and TRBJ2-5 for the parts outside the CDR3, the full variable domain is KAGVTQTPRYLIKTRGQQVTLSCSPISGHRSVSWYQQTPGQGLQFLFEYFSETQRNKGNFPGRFSGRQFSNSRSEMNVSTLELGDSALYLCASSLGPATSGGETQYFGPGTRLLVL.

This clonotype was seen many times. The chain uses TRBV27 and TRBJ2-1, with 7 positions matching TRBD1. Germline CDR1 reads MNHEY; CDR2 reads SMNVEV (reference sequence). The CDR3 is 13 amino acids. The junction had 4 bases not matched to a gene; V was cut back by 5 bases and J by 6 bases. The DNA for the CDR3 is TGTGCCAGCAGTCCGGGACAGCCCAATGAGCAGTTCTTC. Residues: CASSPGQPNEQFF.

The chain uses TRBV4-1 and TRBJ2-7; possible D gene TRBD2, 6 bases. Trimming left V 5 bases short and J 3 bases short, with 14 bases between. Germline values: CDR1 MGHRA, CDR2 YSYEKL. The CDR3 runs 14 residues. The CDR3: CASSEAGDGYEQYF. CDR3 in DNA: TGCGCCAGCAGCGAAGCGGGTGACGGCTACGAGCAGTACTTC.

This clonotype has just a few counts. The gene calls are TRBV5-1 and TRBJ1-1, with TRBD1 as a possible D gene (5 bases). This CDR3 is 13 amino acids long. Trimming removed 0 bases at V and 10 bases at J, with 13 bases between. From germline, CDR1 is SGHRS and CDR2 YFSETQ. The CDR3 DNA follows: TGCGCCAGCAGCTTGGAGGCGCCAGGGAGAGCTTTCTTT. Amino acids: CASSLEAPGRAFF.

The chain carries TRBV19 and TRBJ2-1, with D possibly TRBD1 on 6 matching bases. The CDR3 is 12 amino acids. Germline values: CDR1 LNHDA, CDR2 SQIVND (reference sequence). Deletions cut 9 bases from V and 7 bases from J, with 13 bases between. The CDR3 DNA sequence: TGTGCCAGCAGCAGGGGTCTGAATGAGCAGTTCTTC. The encoded protein is CASSRGLNEQFF. Supplemented by reference TRBV19 and TRBJ2-1, the full variable domain reads DGGITQSPKYLFRKEGQNVTLSCEQNLNHDAMYWYRQDPGQGLRLIYYSQIVNDFQKGDIAEGYSVSREKKESFPLTVTSAQKNPTAFYLCASSRGLNEQFFGPGTRLTVL.

This chain connects TRBV12-3 or TRBV12-4 to TRBJ2-2; unclear D gene. The ends were cut back, 4 bases at V and 1 base at J, with 7 bases in the middle. This CDR3 region has 14 residues. CDR3 coding DNA: TGTGCCAGCAGTTATCAAGGGAACACCGGGGAGCTGTTTTTT. It codes for CASSYQGNTGELFF.

The rearrangement links TRBV10-3 to TRBJ1-6, with 8 bases lining up with TRBD1. CDR3 length: 15 residues. Germline V gives CDR1 ENHRY, CDR2 SYGVKD. J lost 6 bases, V lost 2 bases, and 3 bases had no gene match. The CDR3 loop reads CAISEEDRGNSPLHF. DNA of the CDR3: TGTGCCATCAGTGAGGAAGACAGGGGTAATTCACCCCTCCACTTT.

This clonotype was seen a few times. V gene TRBV5-1 combines with J gene TRBJ1-4; the D is unclear. Per the germline V gene, CDR1 is SGHRS and CDR2 is YFSETQ. The CDR3 runs to 16 residues. V was trimmed by 0 bases and J by 8 bases, leaving 17 bases between them. CDR3 DNA sequence: TGCGCCAGCAGCTTGGATGGGAGCCGGGTCCAAGAAAAACTGTTTTTT. Translation gives CASSLDGSRVQEKLFF.

This clonotype was seen a handful of times. The chain links TRBV20-1 to TRBJ2-2, with D possibly being TRBD1 (6 bases). From germline, CDR1 is DFQATT and CDR2 SNEGSKA (reference sequence). The V gene lost 4 bases and the J gene lost 1 base, with 7 bases spanning the gap. The CDR3 length is 13 residues. The CDR3 DNA follows: TGCAGTGCTAAGACAGGGAACACCGGGGAGCTGTTTTTT. Protein sequence: CSAKTGNTGELFF.

V usage is TRBV5-6 and J usage is TRBJ2-7, with D perhaps matching TRBD1 (6 bases). Trimming left V 3 bases short and J 5 bases short, with 12 bases between. The germline V gene encodes CDR1 SGHDT and CDR2 YYEEEE. This CDR3 comprises 13 residues. In DNA, the CDR3 is TGTGCCAGCAGCTCGACAGGACGCCACGAGCAGTACTTC. Translating gives CASSSTGRHEQYF.

The sample holds many counts of this clonotype. CDR3 protein: CASGTSGTYEQYF. In nucleotides, the CDR3 is TGTGCCAGCGGGACTAGCGGGACTTACGAGCAGTACTTC. The V and J genes are TRBV14 and TRBJ2-7; 13 bases match TRBD2. Trimming at V came to 8 bases and at J to 4 bases, leaving 2 bases not matched to a gene. CDR1 SGHDN and CDR2 FVKESK come from the germline V gene. The CDR3 length is 13 residues.

This clonotype was detected a few times. V is TRBV7-8 and J is TRBJ2-2; 10 bases match TRBD1. Germline CDR1 and CDR2: SGHVS and FQNEAQ. The CDR3 is made up of 17 amino acids. The trim removed 5 bases at V and 8 bases at J, leaving 14 bases unmatched. The CDR3 sequence: CASSPFRDRGSWGELFF. CDR3 DNA: TGTGCCAGCAGCCCCTTCCGGGACAGGGGTTCCTGGGGGGAGCTGTTTTTT.

In its sample, this clonotype was seen a few times. The V call is TRBV6-6, the J call TRBJ2-7, with 7 bases matching TRBD1. Germline V gene sequence: CDR1 MNHNY, CDR2 SVGAGI (reference sequence). The CDR3 is made up of 13 amino acids. V trimming: 6 bases; J trimming: 4 bases; junction bases outside the gene matches: 6. The CDR3 here is CASRTGTAYEQYF. DNA of the CDR3: TGTGCCAGCAGGACGGGGACAGCTTACGAGCAGTACTTC.

This clonotype showed up just a few times. The gene calls are TRBV6-5 and TRBJ1-6, with TRBD1 matching over 9 bases. The CDR3 loop spans 15 amino acids. V was pared by 2 bases and J by 8 bases, with 4 bases of the junction left unmatched. The germline gives CDR1 MNHEY, CDR2 SVGAGI. CDR3 sequence (DNA): TGTGCCAGCAGTTACAGGGACAGGGAGGATTCACCCCTCCACTTT. Amino acid sequence: CASSYRDREDSPLHF.